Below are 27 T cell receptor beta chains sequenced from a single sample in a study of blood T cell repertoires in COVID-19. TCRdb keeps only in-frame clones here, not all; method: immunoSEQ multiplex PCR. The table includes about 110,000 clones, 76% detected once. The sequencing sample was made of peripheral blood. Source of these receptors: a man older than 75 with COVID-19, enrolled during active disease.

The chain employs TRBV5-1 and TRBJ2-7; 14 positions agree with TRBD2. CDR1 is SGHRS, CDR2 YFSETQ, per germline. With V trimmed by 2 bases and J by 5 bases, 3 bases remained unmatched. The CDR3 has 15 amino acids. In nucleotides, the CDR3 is TGCGCCAGCAGCTTCTGGGGACTAGCGGGAGACGAGCAGTACTTC. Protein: CASSFWGLAGDEQYF.

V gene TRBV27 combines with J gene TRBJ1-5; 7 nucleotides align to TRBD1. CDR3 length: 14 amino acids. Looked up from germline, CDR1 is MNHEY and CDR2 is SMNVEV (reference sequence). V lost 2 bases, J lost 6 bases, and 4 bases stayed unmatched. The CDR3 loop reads CASSLKGATQPQHF. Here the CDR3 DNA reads TGTGCCAGCAGTTTAAAGGGGGCGACTCAGCCCCAGCATTTT.

The CDR3 loop is CASSALAGVETQYF. The CDR3 DNA follows: TGTGCCAGCAGCGCACTAGCGGGAGTGGAGACCCAGTACTTC. The chain is built from TRBV11-2 and TRBJ2-5; 11 bases are shared with TRBD2. CDR3 length: 14 residues. Germline V CDR1 and CDR2: SGHAT, FQNNGV. With 5 bases clipped from V and 5 bases from J, the junction kept 4 bases outside the gene matches.

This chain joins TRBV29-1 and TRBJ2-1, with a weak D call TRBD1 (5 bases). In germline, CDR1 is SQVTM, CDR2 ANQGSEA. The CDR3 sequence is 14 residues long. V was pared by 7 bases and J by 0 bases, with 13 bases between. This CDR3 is CSAADDSSYNEQFF. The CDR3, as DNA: TGCAGCGCCGCGGATGACAGCTCCTACAATGAGCAGTTCTTC.

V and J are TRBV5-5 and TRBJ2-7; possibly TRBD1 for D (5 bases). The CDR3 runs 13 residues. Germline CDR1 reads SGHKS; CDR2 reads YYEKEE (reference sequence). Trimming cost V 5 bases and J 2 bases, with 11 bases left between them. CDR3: CASSLQAAYEQYF. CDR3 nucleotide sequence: TGTGCCAGCAGTTTACAGGCAGCCTACGAGCAGTACTTC.

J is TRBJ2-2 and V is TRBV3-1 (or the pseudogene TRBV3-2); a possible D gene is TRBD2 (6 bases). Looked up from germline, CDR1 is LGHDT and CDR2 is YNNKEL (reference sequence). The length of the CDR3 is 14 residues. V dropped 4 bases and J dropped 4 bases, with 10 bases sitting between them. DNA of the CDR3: TGTGCCAGCAGCCGGAGGGACGGCACCGGGGAGCTGTTTTTT. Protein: CASSRRDGTGELFF.

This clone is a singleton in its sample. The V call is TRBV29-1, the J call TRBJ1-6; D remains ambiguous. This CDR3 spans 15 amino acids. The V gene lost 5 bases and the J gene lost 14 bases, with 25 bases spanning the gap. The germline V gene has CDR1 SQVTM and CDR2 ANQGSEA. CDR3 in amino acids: CSVSLPGVSDSALHF. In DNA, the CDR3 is TGCAGCGTTTCCCTACCCGGGGTCTCGGATTCGGCCCTCCACTTT.

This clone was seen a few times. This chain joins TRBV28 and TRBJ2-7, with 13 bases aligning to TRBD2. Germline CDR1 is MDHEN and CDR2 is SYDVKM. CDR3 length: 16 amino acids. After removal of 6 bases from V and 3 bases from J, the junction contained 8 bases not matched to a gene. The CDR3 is CASRAGLAGEGYEQYF. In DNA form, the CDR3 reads TGTGCCAGCAGGGCCGGACTAGCGGGAGAGGGCTACGAGCAGTACTTC.

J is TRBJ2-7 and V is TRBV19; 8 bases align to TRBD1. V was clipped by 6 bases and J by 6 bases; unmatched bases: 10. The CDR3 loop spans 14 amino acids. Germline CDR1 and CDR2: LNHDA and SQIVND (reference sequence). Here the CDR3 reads CASRRTGTLSEQYF. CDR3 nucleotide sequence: TGTGCCAGTAGGCGGACAGGGACGTTGTCCGAGCAGTACTTC.

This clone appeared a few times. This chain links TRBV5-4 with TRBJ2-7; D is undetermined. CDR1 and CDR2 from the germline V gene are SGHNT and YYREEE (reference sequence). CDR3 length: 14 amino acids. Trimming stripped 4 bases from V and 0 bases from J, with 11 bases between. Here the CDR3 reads CASSPLSDSYEQYF. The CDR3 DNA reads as TGTGCCAGCAGCCCGCTGAGTGACTCCTACGAGCAGTACTTC.

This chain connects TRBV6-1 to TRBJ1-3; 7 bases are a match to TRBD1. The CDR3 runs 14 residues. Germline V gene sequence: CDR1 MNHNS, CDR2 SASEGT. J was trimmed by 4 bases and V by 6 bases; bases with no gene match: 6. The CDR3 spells CASRAQGPGNTIYF. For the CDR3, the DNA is TGTGCCAGCAGAGCACAGGGGCCGGGAAACACCATATATTTT.

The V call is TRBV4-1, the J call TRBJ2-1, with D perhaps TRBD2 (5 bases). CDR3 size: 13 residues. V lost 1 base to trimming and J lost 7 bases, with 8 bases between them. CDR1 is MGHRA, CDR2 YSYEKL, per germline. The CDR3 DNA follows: TGCGCCAGCAGCCAAGTACGCGGGAATGAGCAGTTCTTC. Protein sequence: CASSQVRGNEQFF.

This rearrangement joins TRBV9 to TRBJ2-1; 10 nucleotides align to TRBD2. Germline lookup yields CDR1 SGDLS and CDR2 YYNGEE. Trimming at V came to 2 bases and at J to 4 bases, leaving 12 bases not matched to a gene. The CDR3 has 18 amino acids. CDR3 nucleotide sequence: TGTGCCAGCAGCGTTGCGATTTGGGGACTAGCGTTGTACAATGAGCAGTTCTTC. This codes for CASSVAIWGLALYNEQFF.

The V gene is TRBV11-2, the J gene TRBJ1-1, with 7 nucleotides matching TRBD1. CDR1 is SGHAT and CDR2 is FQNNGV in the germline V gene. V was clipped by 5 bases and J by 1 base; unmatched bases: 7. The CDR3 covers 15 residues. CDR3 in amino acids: CASSRVQGTNTEAFF. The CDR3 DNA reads TGTGCCAGCAGCAGGGTACAGGGGACGAACACTGAAGCTTTCTTT.

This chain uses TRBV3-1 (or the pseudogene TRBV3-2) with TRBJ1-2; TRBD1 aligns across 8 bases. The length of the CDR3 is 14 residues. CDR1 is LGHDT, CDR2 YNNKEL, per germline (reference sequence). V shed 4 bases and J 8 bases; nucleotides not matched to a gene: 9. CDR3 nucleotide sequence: TGTGCCAGCAGCCCCTACGACAGGGGTGACGGCTACACCTTC. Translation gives CASSPYDRGDGYTF.

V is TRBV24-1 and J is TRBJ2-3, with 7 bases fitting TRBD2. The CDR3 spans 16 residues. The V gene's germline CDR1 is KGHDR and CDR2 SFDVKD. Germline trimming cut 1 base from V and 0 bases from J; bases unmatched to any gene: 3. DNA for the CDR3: TGTGCCACCAGTGATTTTGGGACTACTAGCACAGATACGCAGTATTTT. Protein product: CATSDFGTTSTDTQYF.

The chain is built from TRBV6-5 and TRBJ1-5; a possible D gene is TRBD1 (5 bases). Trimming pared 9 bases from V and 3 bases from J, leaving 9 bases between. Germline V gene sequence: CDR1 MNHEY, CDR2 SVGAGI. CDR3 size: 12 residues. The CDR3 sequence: CASGGTNQPQHF. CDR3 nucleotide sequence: TGTGCCAGTGGGGGGACCAATCAGCCCCAGCATTTT.

CDR3 region: CASSQERLAGLNEQFF. The CDR3 bases are TGTGCCAGCAGCCAAGAGCGCCTAGCGGGGTTAAATGAGCAGTTCTTC. The genes are TRBV14 and TRBJ2-1; 9 bases align to TRBD2. The V gene's germline CDR1 is SGHDN and CDR2 FVKESK. This CDR3 region has 16 residues. Trimming cost V 0 bases and J 7 bases; bases outside gene matches: 7.

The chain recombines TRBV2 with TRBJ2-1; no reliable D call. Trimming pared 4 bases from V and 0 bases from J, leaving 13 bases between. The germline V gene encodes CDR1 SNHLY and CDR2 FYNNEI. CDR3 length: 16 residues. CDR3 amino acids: CASSGSLWSSYNEQFF. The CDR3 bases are TGTGCCAGCAGTGGCAGCCTATGGAGCTCCTACAATGAGCAGTTCTTC.

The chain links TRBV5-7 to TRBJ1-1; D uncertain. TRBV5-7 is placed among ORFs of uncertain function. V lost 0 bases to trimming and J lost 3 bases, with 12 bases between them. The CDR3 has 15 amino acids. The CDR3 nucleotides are TGTGCCAGCAGCTTGGTCGGGAAGAGGGACACTGAAGCTTTCTTT. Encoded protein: CASSLVGKRDTEAFF.

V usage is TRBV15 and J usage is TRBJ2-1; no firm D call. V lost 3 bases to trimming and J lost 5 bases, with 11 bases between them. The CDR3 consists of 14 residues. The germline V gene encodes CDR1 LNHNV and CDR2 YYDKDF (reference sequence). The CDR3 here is CATSSPSRDNEQFF. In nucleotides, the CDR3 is TGTGCCACCAGCAGCCCGTCCCGGGACAATGAGCAGTTCTTC.

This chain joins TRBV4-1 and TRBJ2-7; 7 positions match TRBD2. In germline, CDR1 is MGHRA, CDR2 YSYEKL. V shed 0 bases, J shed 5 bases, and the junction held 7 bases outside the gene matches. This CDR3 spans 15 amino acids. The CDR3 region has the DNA TGCGCCAGCAGCCAAGAAGGCGGGAGAATCCACGAGCAGTACTTC. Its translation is CASSQEGGRIHEQYF.

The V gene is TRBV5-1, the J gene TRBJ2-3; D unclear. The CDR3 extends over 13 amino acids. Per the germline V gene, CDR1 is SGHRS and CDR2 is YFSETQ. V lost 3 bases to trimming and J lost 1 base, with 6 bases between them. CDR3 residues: CASSYSGTDTQYF. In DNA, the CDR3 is TGCGCCAGCAGCTATTCCGGCACAGATACGCAGTATTTT.

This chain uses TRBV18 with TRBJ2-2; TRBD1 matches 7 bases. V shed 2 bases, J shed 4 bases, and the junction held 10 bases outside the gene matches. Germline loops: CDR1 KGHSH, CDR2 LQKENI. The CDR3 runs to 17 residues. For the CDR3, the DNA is TGTGCCAGCTCACCATGGCACGGGACAGCCTTCACCGGGGAGCTGTTTTTT. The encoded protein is CASSPWHGTAFTGELFF.

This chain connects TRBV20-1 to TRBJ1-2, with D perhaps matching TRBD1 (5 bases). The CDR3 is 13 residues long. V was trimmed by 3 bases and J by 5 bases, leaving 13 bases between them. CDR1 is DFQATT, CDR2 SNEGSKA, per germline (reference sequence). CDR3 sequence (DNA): TGCAGTGCTAGTTGGGCAGGGTTGTATGGCTACACCTTC. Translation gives CSASWAGLYGYTF.

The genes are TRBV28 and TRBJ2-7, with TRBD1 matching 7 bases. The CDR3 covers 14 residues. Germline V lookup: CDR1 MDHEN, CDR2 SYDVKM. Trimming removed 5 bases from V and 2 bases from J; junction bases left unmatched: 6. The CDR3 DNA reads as TGTGCCAGCAGTGAGGGGACAGTAACCTACGAGCAGTACTTC. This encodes CASSEGTVTYEQYF.

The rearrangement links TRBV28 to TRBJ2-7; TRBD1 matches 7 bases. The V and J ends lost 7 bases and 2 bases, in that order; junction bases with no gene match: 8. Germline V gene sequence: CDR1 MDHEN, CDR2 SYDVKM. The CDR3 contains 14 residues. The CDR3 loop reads CASTTGQRAYEQYF. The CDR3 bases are TGTGCCAGCACCACGGGACAGAGAGCCTACGAGCAGTACTTC.